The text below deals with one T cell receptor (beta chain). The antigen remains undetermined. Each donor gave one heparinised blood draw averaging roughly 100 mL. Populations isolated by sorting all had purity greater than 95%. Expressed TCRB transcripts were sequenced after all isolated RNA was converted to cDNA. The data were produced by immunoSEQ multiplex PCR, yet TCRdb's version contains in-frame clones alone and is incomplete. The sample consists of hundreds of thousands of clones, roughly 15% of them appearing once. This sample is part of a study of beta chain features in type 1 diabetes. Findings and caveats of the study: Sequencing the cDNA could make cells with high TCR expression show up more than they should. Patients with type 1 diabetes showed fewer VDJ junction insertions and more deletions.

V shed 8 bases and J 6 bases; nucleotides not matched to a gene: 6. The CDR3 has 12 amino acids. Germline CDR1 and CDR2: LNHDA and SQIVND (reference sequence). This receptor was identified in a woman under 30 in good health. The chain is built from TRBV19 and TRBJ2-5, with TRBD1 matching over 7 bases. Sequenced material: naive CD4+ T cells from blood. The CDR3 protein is CASQQGQQTQYF. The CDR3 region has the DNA TGTGCCAGTCAACAGGGGCAGCAGACCCAGTACTTC.